Each of the 27 T cell receptor beta chains below was sequenced from the same sample in a study of cytomegalovirus exposure and HLA in healthy donors (dated by TCRdb to about 2017). The library was produced with the immunoSEQ multiplex PCR assay. The multiplex PCR relied on a mix of 60 forward primers for TCR Vbeta segments and 13 reverse primers for TCR Jbeta segments. TCRdb stores this immuneACCESS table with in-frame sequences only. Part of the clones is absent; in the studies checked, under half of the shortfall reflects unresolved V genes, and no reason is known for the rest. The sample has 130,000 or so clones on record, approximately 78% of them singletons. About 3.2% of the sample is taken by the ten largest. Material: PBMCs. The receptors were gathered from a man aged 18 to 30 in good health and CMV-seropositive.

This chain joins TRBV6-1 and TRBJ1-5; TRBD1 aligns across 8 bases. The V segment lost 2 bases and the J segment 4 bases; nucleotides outside the gene matches: 4. The CDR3 is made up of 15 amino acids. Germline loops: CDR1 MNHNS, CDR2 SASEGT. The CDR3 is CASSEPDRVNQPQHF. CDR3 DNA sequence: TGTGCCAGCAGTGAACCGGACAGGGTTAATCAGCCCCAGCATTTT.

The rearrangement joins TRBV6-6 to TRBJ2-7, with 7 bases identical to TRBD2. J was trimmed by 3 bases and V by 7 bases; bases with no gene match: 9. Germline V gene data show CDR1 as MNHNY and CDR2 as SVGAGI (reference sequence). The CDR3 length is 14 residues. CDR3: CASKDRDYHYEQYF. The CDR3, as DNA: TGTGCCAGCAAAGACCGGGACTACCACTACGAGCAGTACTTC.

The chain has TRBV5-8 and TRBJ1-2; TRBD1 aligns across 10 bases. V gave up 4 bases and J gave up 2 bases; unmatched junction bases: 2. The CDR3 has 14 residues. Germline CDR1 SGHTS, CDR2 YDEGEE. The CDR3 region is CASSMTGGNYGYTF. The CDR3 DNA is TGTGCCAGCAGCATGACAGGGGGCAACTATGGCTACACCTTC.

The DNA for the CDR3 is TGTGCCAGCAGTGAAGCCGCAGGGGGCAGTAACACCGGGGAGCTGTTTTTT. It is translated as CASSEAAGGSNTGELFF. The chain employs TRBV2 and TRBJ2-2; 8 nucleotides line up with TRBD1. There are 17 residues in the CDR3. J gave up 2 bases and V 0 bases, and 5 bases lay outside the gene matches. Germline CDR1 is SNHLY and CDR2 is FYNNEI.

This clone was seen only once. This chain uses TRBV28 with TRBJ1-5; 12 bases line up with TRBD1. Germline V gives CDR1 MDHEN, CDR2 SYDVKM. The CDR3 extends over 15 amino acids. Germline trimming cut 8 bases from V and 1 base from J; bases unmatched to any gene: 3. The CDR3 region is CASQGQGASNQPQHF. DNA for the CDR3: TGTGCCAGCCAGGGACAGGGGGCGAGCAATCAGCCCCAGCATTTT.

The genes are TRBV28 and TRBJ1-1; D unresolved. This CDR3 has 13 amino acids. V lost 3 bases to trimming and J lost 4 bases, with 9 bases between them. The germline V gene has CDR1 MDHEN and CDR2 SYDVKM. The CDR3 region is CASSFRGSTEAFF. The CDR3 nucleotides are TGTGCCAGCAGTTTCCGGGGTAGCACTGAAGCTTTCTTT.

The rearrangement links TRBV5-1 to TRBJ1-2, with TRBD1 matching 8 bases. The V gene's germline CDR1 is SGHRS and CDR2 YFSETQ. This CDR3 region has 14 residues. V shed 4 bases and J 8 bases; nucleotides not matched to a gene: 10. The CDR3 sequence is CASSVGTGVDGYTF. CDR3 nucleotides: TGCGCCAGCAGCGTCGGGACAGGAGTTGACGGCTACACCTTC.

The chain recombines TRBV2 with TRBJ2-1; D is uncertain. CDR1 SNHLY and CDR2 FYNNEI come from the germline V gene. This CDR3 has 13 residues. V lost 6 bases to trimming and J lost 5 bases, with 11 bases between them. CDR3 nucleotides: TGTGCCAGCAGCCAGCAAGCGCACAATGAGCAGTTCTTC. Amino acid sequence: CASSQQAHNEQFF.

This clone has a single count. This chain uses TRBV7-9 with TRBJ1-2, with TRBD1 matching 10 bases. CDR3 length: 16 residues. The junction had 13 bases not matched to a gene; V was cut back by 5 bases and J by 7 bases. CDR1 and CDR2 (germline): SEHNR, FQNEAQ (reference sequence). Here the CDR3 DNA reads TGTGCCAGCAGCCCCCATGCCGGACAGGGGGTCCGTGGCTACACCTTC. Translation gives CASSPHAGQGVRGYTF.

V gene TRBV6-1 combines with J gene TRBJ1-3, with TRBD1 as a possible D gene (5 bases). The CDR3 extends over 14 amino acids. CDR1 is MNHNS and CDR2 is SASEGT in the germline V gene. Deletions cut 2 bases from V and 7 bases from J, with 12 bases between. The CDR3 DNA follows: TGTGCCAGCAGTGAATCGCAGGGAAAGAACACCATATATTTT. As protein: CASSESQGKNTIYF.

This clone was counted a single time. This chain joins TRBV27 and TRBJ2-7; 7 positions match TRBD1. V trimming: 5 bases; J trimming: 7 bases; junction bases outside the gene matches: 11. CDR1 and CDR2 (germline): MNHEY, SMNVEV (reference sequence). The length of the CDR3 is 14 residues. The chain's CDR3 is CASSQPGGNGEQYF. The CDR3 region has the DNA TGTGCCAGCAGTCAACCAGGGGGTAATGGGGAGCAGTACTTC.

The genes are TRBV5-4 and TRBJ1-4, with D possibly being TRBD1 (5 bases). Germline assignment: CDR1 SGHNT and CDR2 YYREEE (reference sequence). V shed 3 bases and J shed 8 bases, with 17 bases lying between them. This CDR3 is 15 amino acids long. Here the CDR3 reads CASSSGGGFEEKLFF. CDR3 coding DNA: TGTGCCAGCAGCTCCGGCGGGGGTTTTGAGGAAAAACTGTTTTTT.

V is TRBV29-1 and J is TRBJ2-6; TRBD2 aligns across 10 bases. The trim removed 6 bases at V and 0 bases at J, leaving 8 bases unmatched. Germline CDR1 reads SQVTM; CDR2 reads ANQGSEA. This CDR3 contains 17 residues. The CDR3 DNA reads TGCAGCGTCCTCGGACTAGCGGCTAGCTCTGGGGCCAACGTCCTGACTTTC. It encodes CSVLGLAASSGANVLTF.

This chain joins TRBV5-8 and TRBJ2-7; TRBD1 is a possible D gene (5 bases). CDR3 length: 13 residues. The germline V gene has CDR1 SGHTS and CDR2 YDEGEE. Trimming cost V 4 bases and J 2 bases, with 10 bases left between them. The CDR3: CASSHTGPYEQYF. The CDR3 DNA sequence: TGTGCCAGCAGCCACACAGGACCCTACGAGCAGTACTTC.

The chain is built from TRBV6-5 and TRBJ1-1; D possibly corresponds to TRBD1 (6 bases). The CDR3 spans 14 residues. Trimming removed 6 bases from V and 0 bases from J, with 11 bases in between. Germline lookup yields CDR1 MNHEY and CDR2 SVGAGI. This CDR3 reads CASSSTGMNTEAFF. The CDR3 DNA sequence: TGTGCCAGCAGCTCGACAGGCATGAACACTGAAGCTTTCTTT.

The sample holds one count of this clone. This chain uses TRBV5-6 with TRBJ1-2; weak D call: TRBD1 (5 bases). The germline V gene has CDR1 SGHDT and CDR2 YYEEEE. Trimming took off 0 bases at V and 4 bases at J, with 7 bases between the two ends. This CDR3 is built from 13 residues. CDR3 in DNA: TGTGCCAGCAGCTTGGACAGGTTCTATGGCTACACCTTC. This gives the protein CASSLDRFYGYTF.

The V call is TRBV28, the J call TRBJ2-5; D perhaps matches TRBD1 (6 bases). V was cut by 6 bases and J by 1 base, with 12 bases left in between. The CDR3 sequence is 14 residues long. Germline values: CDR1 MDHEN, CDR2 SYDVKM. In nucleotides, the CDR3 is TGTGCCAGCAGCAGGACAGAGCCCCAAGAGACCCAGTACTTC. Its translation: CASSRTEPQETQYF.

The gene calls are TRBV19 and TRBJ2-7; a possible D gene is TRBD1 (6 bases). The germline V gene has CDR1 LNHDA and CDR2 SQIVND (reference sequence). This CDR3 is 14 amino acids long. Trimming took 5 bases from V and 2 from J, leaving 13 bases between them. The CDR3 is CASSFDRSAYEQYF. CDR3 DNA: TGTGCCAGTAGTTTTGACAGGTCTGCCTACGAGCAGTACTTC.

The rearrangement joins TRBV21-1 to TRBJ1-4. TRBV21-1 is given as a pseudogene. CDR3 size: 17 residues. In DNA, the CDR3 is TGTGCCAGCAGCAAAGCAGGAGGGATTCGGGCAGGTGAAAAACTGTTTTTT. It codes for CASSKAGGIRAGEKLFF.

This clone was seen a few times. This rearrangement joins TRBV28 to TRBJ2-7; TRBD1 aligns across 9 bases. V lost 4 bases to trimming and J lost 3 bases; unmatched junction nucleotides: 13. The CDR3 consists of 17 residues. CDR1 is MDHEN, CDR2 SYDVKM, per germline. CDR3 bases: TGTGCCAGCAGTTCCTCATCCTCGACAGGGGGGTACTACGAGCAGTACTTC. Protein: CASSSSSSTGGYYEQYF.

V gene TRBV6-1 combines with J gene TRBJ2-2, with D uncertain. Germline V gene sequence: CDR1 MNHNS, CDR2 SASEGT. The CDR3 is 14 amino acids. The V end lost 10 bases, the J end lost 0 bases, and 12 bases lay between the germline ends. CDR3 region: CANPETANTGELFF. CDR3 bases: TGTGCCAACCCCGAAACAGCGAACACCGGGGAGCTGTTTTTT.

The count of this clone is one. The chain joins TRBV28 to TRBJ2-7, with TRBD2 as a possible D gene (6 bases). CDR1 and CDR2 (germline): MDHEN, SYDVKM. The length of the CDR3 is 13 residues. Trimming took off 10 bases at V and 3 bases at J, with 16 bases between the two ends. CDR3 sequence: CAIRVGGNYEQYF. CDR3 sequence (DNA): TGTGCCATCCGGGTCGGGGGAAACTACGAGCAGTACTTC.

The gene calls are TRBV9 and TRBJ1-3; D remains unclear. This CDR3 is built from 16 residues. Germline lookup yields CDR1 SGDLS and CDR2 YYNGEE. V shed 0 bases and J shed 0 bases, with 10 bases lying between them. CDR3 sequence (DNA): TGTGCCAGCAGCGTAGGCGCAGGTAACTCTGGAAACACCATATATTTT. Amino acid sequence: CASSVGAGNSGNTIYF.

The chain has TRBV7-9 and TRBJ2-2, with D hard to call. The ends were cut back, 5 bases at V and 0 bases at J, with 7 bases in the middle. Germline V CDR1 and CDR2: SEHNR, FQNEAQ (reference sequence). The CDR3 spans 14 residues. The CDR3: CASSLIANTGELFF. In nucleotides, the CDR3 is TGTGCCAGCAGCCTTATTGCGAACACCGGGGAGCTGTTTTTT. Filled out from reference TRBV7-9 and TRBJ2-2, the complete variable domain reads DTGVSQNPRHKITKRGQNVTFRCDPISEHNRLYWYRQTLGQGPEFLTYFQNEAQLEKSRLLSDRFSAERPKGSFSTLEIQRTEQGDSAMYLCASSLIANTGELFFGEGSRLTVL.

The rearrangement joins TRBV11-2 to TRBJ1-2; D uncertain. This CDR3 comprises 14 residues. Germline CDR1 SGHAT, CDR2 FQNNGV. V was cut by 8 bases and J by 0 bases, with 13 bases left in between. CDR3 nucleotide sequence: TGTGCCAGCGGTCTAGGAACAACTAACTATGGCTACACCTTC. Translation gives CASGLGTTNYGYTF.

The chain links TRBV9 to TRBJ1-2; D possibly corresponds to TRBD1 (6 bases). The CDR3 is made up of 16 amino acids. Trimming pared 2 bases from V and 7 bases from J, leaving 21 bases between. Germline V lookup: CDR1 SGDLS, CDR2 YYNGEE. CDR3 in DNA: TGTGCCAGCAGCGTCACACAGGGAAAGGTGGCGGGTGGCTACACCTTC. It codes for CASSVTQGKVAGGYTF.

This rearrangement joins TRBV5-1 to TRBJ1-2; 9 nucleotides match TRBD1. Trimming at V came to 2 bases and at J to 4 bases, leaving 3 bases not matched to a gene. The CDR3 is 14 amino acids. From germline, CDR1 is SGHRS and CDR2 YFSETQ. CDR3 sequence: CASSLPGQGYGYTF. As DNA, the CDR3 is TGCGCCAGCAGCTTACCGGGACAGGGCTATGGCTACACCTTC. The variable domain in full, completed from reference TRBV5-1 and TRBJ1-2, reads KAGVTQTPRYLIKTRGQQVTLSCSPISGHRSVSWYQQTPGQGLQFLFEYFSETQRNKGNFPGRFSGRQFSNSRSEMNVSTLELGDSALYLCASSLPGQGYGYTFGSGTRLTVV.